This entry features one T cell receptor (beta chain) sequence. As yet, its antigen is unknown. The germline gene is not matched at one end of the junction; a read error may be the cause. Hyperthyroidism was newly diagnosed in patients aged 18 to 65 (duration under 2 months). Fresh 10 ml peripheral blood yielded PBMCs. Using RNA transcripts as the source, TCR beta CDR3 regions were amplified. HTBI primers drove first-round RT-PCR of the TCR CDR3. TCRdb reprocessed the multiplex PCR reads via MiXCR and lists one record per CDR3 protein. The table includes around 720,000 distinct CDR3 sequences, approximately 36% detected once. This sample is part of a study of T cells in Graves' hyperthyroidism and ophthalmopathy. Study outcomes and limitations: In blood, most of the thyroid clonotypes expanded above 0.001 were also present.

From germline, CDR1 is SSHAT and CDR2 FNYEAQ (reference sequence). The CDR3 loop spans 19 amino acids. Material: blood. This chain connects TRBV7-7 to TRBJ2-7, with 9 positions matching TRBD1. The clonotype was recovered from a middle-aged woman with Graves' hyperthyroidism. The CDR3 here is CASSLVIHIPRDRAYEQYF. For the CDR3, the DNA is TGTGCTAGCAGCTTAGTGATCCATATCCCTCGGGACAGGGCCTACGAGCAGTACTTC. The full variable domain, its missing parts supplied by reference TRBV7-7 and TRBJ2-7, is GAGVSQSPRYKVTKRGQDVTLRCDPISSHATLYWYQQALGQGPEFLTYFNYEAQPDKSGLPSDRFSAERPEGSISTLTIQRTEQRDSAMYRCASSLVIHIPRDRAYEQYFGPGTRLTVT.